The rows below give T cell receptor beta chains drawn from one sample of a study of control samples from healthy donors and cancer patients. Repertoires were generated with immunoSEQ multiplex PCR, while TCRdb's copy carries only in-frame clones and drops some. This repertoire shows about 96,000 clones, approximately 93% found once; its top ten account for 8%. Sequenced sample: blood. Receptors were obtained from a man in his late teens or twenties in good health. CDR3s include the opening cysteine and the closing phenylalanine or tryptophan. Each record gives: J gene, clone size, V gene, D gene, CDR3 DNA, CDR3 protein. The D gene is left open where the match is weak. Clone size is stated in some rows and not others, as once, few, many or a class when expanded.

j_call: TRBJ1-1
clone_size: NA
v_call: TRBV6-5
d_call: NA
cdr3_nt: TGTGCCAGCAGTTCGGACACTGTGAACACTGAAGCTTTCTTT
cdr3_aa: CASSSDTVNTEAFF

j_call: TRBJ1-1
clone_size: NA
v_call: TRBV27
d_call: NA
cdr3_nt: TGTGCCAGCAGTCCGCTACGGACAGAACCCGAGATTTTT
cdr3_aa: CASSPLRTEPEIF

j_call: TRBJ1-1
clone_size: NA
v_call: TRBV29-1
d_call: NA
cdr3_nt: TGCAGCGCCCGGGGCCCAAGCGTCAACACTGAAGCTTTCTTT
cdr3_aa: CSARGPSVNTEAFF

j_call: TRBJ1-1
clone_size: NA
v_call: TRBV7-9
d_call: NA
cdr3_nt: TGTGCCAGCAGCCCGGAGGCGTCGAACACTGAAGCTTTCTTT
cdr3_aa: CASSPEASNTEAFF

j_call: TRBJ2-7
clone_size: NA
v_call: TRBV7-2
d_call: TRBD2
cdr3_nt: TGTGCCAGCAGCTTCCTAGCGGGAGGTACCTACGAGCAGTACTTC
cdr3_aa: CASSFLAGGTYEQYF

j_call: TRBJ1-3
clone_size: NA
v_call: TRBV6-5
d_call: NA
cdr3_nt: TGTGCCAGCAGTTACGGGGCCACGTTCTCTGGAAACACCATATATTTT
cdr3_aa: CASSYGATFSGNTIYF

j_call: TRBJ2-7
clone_size: NA
v_call: TRBV2
d_call: NA
cdr3_nt: TGTGCCAGCAGTGAAGCTGAGGGAATATACTTC
cdr3_aa: CASSEAEGIYF

j_call: TRBJ2-1
clone_size: once
v_call: TRBV20-1
d_call: NA
cdr3_nt: TGCAGTGCTAGTCACGGGGTCAACAATGAGCAGTTCTTC
cdr3_aa: CSASHGVNNEQFF

j_call: TRBJ2-7
clone_size: NA
v_call: TRBV9
d_call: NA
cdr3_nt: TGTGCCAGCAGCCGGATATTGGGGGGCGAGCAGTACTTC
cdr3_aa: CASSRILGGEQYF

j_call: TRBJ2-7
clone_size: NA
v_call: TRBV7-2
d_call: NA
cdr3_nt: TGTGCCAGCAGCTTAGGCCCGGGGCAGGTTTTGAACGAGCAGTACTTC
cdr3_aa: CASSLGPGQVLNEQYF